These T cell receptor beta chains were read from a single sample in a study of cytomegalovirus exposure and HLA in healthy donors. Sequencing used immunoSEQ multiplex PCR; TCRdb keeps in-frame clones, though not all of them. The repertoire holds more than 110,000 clones, with approximately 80% as singletons. Sequencing input: PBMCs. These receptors were collected from a male donor in good health and CMV-seronegative. Both conserved end residues are part of each CDR3. A D gene is named only where the DNA matches it firmly. Size is omitted from some rows. Given values are once, few, many or a class for expanded clones.

d_call cdr3_length j_call clone_size v_call cdr3_aa cdr3_nt
TRBD1 14 TRBJ1-1 few TRBV15 CATSRDQGVTEAFF TGTGCCACCAGCAGAGATCAGGGGGTTACTGAAGCTTTCTTT
TRBD2 15 TRBJ2-7 few TRBV27 CASSTTRAGGLEQYF TGTGCCAGCAGTACCACCCGGGCGGGGGGGCTCGAGCAGTACTTC
. 14 TRBJ1-1 few TRBV19 CASSSTGGYTEAFF TGTGCCAGTAGTAGCACGGGGGGATACACTGAAGCTTTCTTT
TRBD1 14 TRBJ2-5 . TRBV6-5 CASSQGDTTETQYF TGTGCCAGCAGTCAGGGGGACACAACAGAGACCCAGTACTTC
TRBD2 15 TRBJ2-3 . TRBV9 CASSVSGLAPDTQYF TGTGCCAGCAGCGTATCGGGACTAGCCCCAGATACGCAGTATTTT
TRBD1 14 TRBJ2-7 . TRBV11-2 CASSSRQGAYEQYF TGTGCCAGCAGCTCAAGACAGGGGGCCTACGAGCAGTACTTC
TRBD1 16 TRBJ2-2 few TRBV6-6 CASSIPGQGVTGELFF TGTGCCAGCAGCATCCCGGGACAGGGGGTTACCGGGGAGCTGTTTTTT
TRBD1 15 TRBJ1-2 . TRBV5-1 CASSTPGQRADGYTF TGCGCCAGCAGCACACCGGGACAGCGTGCCGATGGCTACACCTTC
. 15 TRBJ1-3 . TRBV7-9 CASSPVRGSGNTIYF TGTGCCAGCAGCCCGGTCCGGGGGTCTGGAAACACCATATATTTT
. 16 TRBJ2-7 . TRBV6-6 CASSVGQGNGSYEQYF TGTGCCAGCAGTGTAGGTCAGGGGAACGGCTCCTACGAGCAGTACTTC
TRBD2 18 TRBJ2-1 . TRBV7-2 CASSRRLGGGADSNEQFF TGTGCCAGCAGCCGGAGACTTGGCGGGGGGGCCGATAGCAATGAGCAGTTCTTC
TRBD1 15 TRBJ2-7 . TRBV19 CASRQGQGTLDEQYF TGTGCCAGTAGGCAGGGACAGGGGACCCTCGACGAGCAGTACTTC
TRBD1 20 TRBJ2-2 . TRBV7-8 CASSLVLSRTRQGRAGELFF TGTGCCAGCAGCTTAGTATTATCCAGAACCCGACAGGGCCGAGCCGGGGAGCTGTTTTTT
. 14 TRBJ1-1 . TRBV27 CASSLTRYNTEAFF TGTGCCAGCAGCTTGACACGGTACAACACTGAAGCTTTCTTT
. 14 TRBJ1-4 once TRBV19 CASSILYSNEKLFF TGTGCCAGTAGTATCCTTTACTCGAATGAAAAACTGTTTTTT
TRBD1 13 TRBJ1-1 . TRBV10-3 CAIRTGVGTEAFF TGTGCCATCAGGACAGGGGTTGGGACTGAAGCTTTCTTT
. 14 TRBJ1-1 . TRBV21-1 CASSKERGITEAFF TGTGCCAGCAGCAAAGAAAGGGGAATAACTGAAGCTTTCTTT
TRBD1 15 TRBJ2-7 . TRBV7-9 CASSLGTGSSYEQYF TGTGCCAGCAGCTTAGGGACAGGGAGTTCCTACGAGCAGTACTTC
TRBD1 15 TRBJ2-1 . TRBV6-5 CASSYQQGKDNEQFF TGTGCCAGCAGTTATCAACAGGGGAAAGACAATGAGCAGTTCTTC
. 17 TRBJ1-1 . TRBV7-9 CASSLGGGGRATTEAFF TGTGCCAGCAGCTTAGGGGGGGGTGGCAGGGCGACCACTGAAGCTTTCTTT
. 15 TRBJ2-7 . TRBV28 CASSLVVTDTYEQYF TGTGCCAGCAGTTTAGTTGTTACAGATACCTACGAGCAGTACTTC
TRBD1 14 TRBJ1-4 . TRBV6-1 CASSTPGGGEKLFF TGTGCCAGCAGTACCCCAGGGGGTGGTGAAAAACTGTTTTTT
. 11 TRBJ1-1 . TRBV5-5 CASRAGTEAFF TGTGCCAGCAGAGCGGGGACTGAAGCTTTCTTT
. 14 TRBJ1-2 . TRBV6-5 CASSRPSGNFGYTF TGTGCCAGCAGTCGTCCGTCGGGTAATTTTGGCTACACCTTC
TRBD1 15 TRBJ2-1 . TRBV6-1 CASITTGTGYNEQFF TGTGCCAGCATTACCACCGGGACAGGGTACAATGAGCAGTTCTTC
TRBD1 15 TRBJ1-1 . TRBV4-3 CASSQERGLRTEAFF TGCGCCAGCAGCCAAGAAAGGGGGCTGCGGACTGAAGCTTTCTTT
TRBD2 15 TRBJ2-5 . TRBV14 CASSPYSGRRETQYF TGTGCCAGCAGCCCATATAGCGGGAGAAGGGAGACCCAGTACTTC
TRBD2 14 TRBJ2-5 . TRBV2 CASTYGGGQETQYF TGTGCCAGCACCTACGGGGGGGGTCAAGAGACCCAGTACTTC
. 12 TRBJ2-1 . TRBV7-3 CARAPGGTVPFF TGTGCCAGAGCCCCGGGGGGGACAGTACCGTTCTTC
. 16 TRBJ1-5 . TRBV23-1 CASWAAGPFLNQPQHF TGCGCCAGCTGGGCGGCAGGGCCCTTTCTCAATCAGCCCCAGCATTTT
TRBD2 14 TRBJ2-7 . TRBV27 CASSLAGGPSEQYF TGTGCCAGCAGTTTAGCGGGAGGGCCGAGCGAGCAGTACTTC
. 15 TRBJ1-3 . TRBV27 CASSFRGVSGNTIYF TGTGCCAGCAGTTTTCGCGGGGTCTCTGGAAACACCATATATTTT
TRBD1 15 TRBJ2-1 . TRBV6-6 CASSERDRGLSEQFF TGTGCCAGCAGCGAACGGGACAGGGGGCTCAGTGAGCAGTTCTTC
TRBD1 17 TRBJ1-6 . TRBV5-1 CASRPVIGTGNNSPLHF TGCGCCAGCAGGCCAGTTATAGGGACAGGAAACAATTCACCCCTCCACTTT
. 15 TRBJ1-3 . TRBV9 CASSGGQVSGNTIYF TGTGCCAGCAGCGGGGGCCAGGTCTCTGGAAACACCATATATTTT
TRBD1 13 TRBJ2-4 . TRBV13 CASRDRVRNIQYF TGTGCCAGCAGGGACAGGGTGAGGAACATTCAGTACTTC
. 13 TRBJ2-3 once TRBV6-5 CASSLGLPDTQYF TGTGCCAGCAGTTTGGGACTTCCAGATACGCAGTATTTT
. 12 TRBJ2-3 . TRBV2 CASGGGQRAVYF TGTGCCAGCGGTGGGGGACAAAGGGCCGTGTATTTT
TRBD1 14 TRBJ2-4 . TRBV13 CASGDRAAKNSQYF TGTGCCAGTGGGGACAGGGCTGCCAAAAACAGTCAGTACTTC
TRBD2 17 TRBJ2-1 . TRBV5-4 CASSRGTSGGNRDEQFF TGTGCCAGCAGCCGCGGGACTAGCGGGGGGAACCGGGATGAGCAGTTCTTC
. 12 TRBJ2-1 few TRBV7-9 CASSSDSGVLFF TGTGCCAGCAGCTCGGACTCCGGGGTGCTGTTCTTC
TRBD1 14 TRBJ2-7 once TRBV9 CASSIGGSRLEQYF TGTGCCAGCAGCATAGGGGGCTCTAGACTCGAGCAGTACTTC
TRBD1 15 TRBJ1-2 . TRBV18 CASSPPGQPNYGYTF TGTGCCAGCTCACCGCCGGGACAGCCAAACTATGGCTACACCTTC
TRBD1 14 TRBJ2-7 . TRBV27 CASSPRDRGYEQYF TGTGCCAGCAGTCCTAGGGACAGGGGCTACGAGCAGTACTTC
. 16 TRBJ2-3 . TRBV4-2 CASSQEVALGSDTQYF TGTGCCAGCAGCCAAGAGGTAGCTTTAGGATCAGATACGCAGTATTTT